Listed below are T cell receptor beta chains from one sample, sequenced in a study of shared clonotypes between healthy human individuals. TCRdb keeps only in-frame clones here, not all; method: immunoSEQ multiplex PCR. The data contain under 1,100,000 clones, approximately 76% of them singletons. The source material was memory CD4+ T cells sorted from blood. Receptor source: a man younger than 35 in good health. Each CDR3 is given with its conserved first and last residue. The D gene is left open where the match is weak. Not all rows give a size; the values are once, few, many and, for expanded clones, a class.

j_call v_call clone_size d_call cdr3_nt cdr3_aa
TRBJ2-2 TRBV13 - TRBD1 TGTGCCAGCAGCCTCAGGACAGGGGGAGTACCCGGGGAGCTGTTTTTT CASSLRTGGVPGELFF
TRBJ2-1 TRBV11-3 many TRBD1 TGTGCCAGCAGCTTCCAGGGGGCGAGCTCCTACAATGAGCAGTTCTTC CASSFQGASSYNEQFF
TRBJ2-7 TRBV7-2 - TRBD1 TGTGCCAGCAGCTCATCCGGGACAGGGGGTTACGAGCAGTACTTC CASSSSGTGGYEQYF
TRBJ1-1 TRBV29-1 - - TGCAGCTGCTCCGGGACGGGTAACACTGAAGCTTTCTTT CSCSGTGNTEAFF
TRBJ1-5 TRBV28 once - TGTGCCAGCAGCATAGGGGCATATAGCAATCAGCCCCAGCATTTT CASSIGAYSNQPQHF
TRBJ2-3 TRBV11-3 - TRBD2 TGTGCCAGCAGCCCCCGTAGCGGGGGGCCGACAGATACGCAGTATTTT CASSPRSGGPTDTQYF
TRBJ1-5 TRBV11-2 - - TGTGCCAGCAGCCCGGACCGGGATCAGCCCCAGCATTTT CASSPDRDQPQHF
TRBJ1-1 TRBV18 - - TGTGCCAGCTCACGCGACCAGACGATCGTGAACACTGAAGCTTTCTTT CASSRDQTIVNTEAFF
TRBJ2-2 TRBV11-2 once - TGTGCCAGCAGCTTAACGAGGCTAGCGACCGGGGAGCTGTTTTTT CASSLTRLATGELFF
TRBJ1-4 TRBV6-1 - - TGTGCCAGCACCAGCCGCGGGGGTTGGGCTGAAAAACTGTTTTTT CASTSRGGWAEKLFF
TRBJ2-5 TRBV19 once TRBD1 TGTGCCAGTAGCGCCTCGGGGACAGGCCAAGAGACCCAGTACTTC CASSASGTGQETQYF
TRBJ1-1 TRBV6-1 - TRBD1 TGTGCCAGCAGTGCCCCGGGACAGGGAGGGAACACTGAAGCTTTCTTT CASSAPGQGGNTEAFF
TRBJ1-2 TRBV6-1 - - TGTGCCAGCAGTGGGGGACCCTATGGCTACACCTTC CASSGGPYGYTF
TRBJ2-1 TRBV28 - TRBD2 TGTGCCAGCAGTCCCGCGGGGGGACTAGGGAATGAGCAGTTCTTC CASSPAGGLGNEQFF
TRBJ2-1 TRBV1 - - TGCACCAGCAGCCAGACGGGACTAGCGTATTACAATGAGCAGTTCTTC CTSSQTGLAYYNEQFF
TRBJ1-1 TRBV6-1 - - TGTGCCAGCAGTCCTACGGACAGCCTGGGCACTGAAGCTTTCTTT CASSPTDSLGTEAFF
TRBJ2-2 TRBV9 - - TGTGCCAGCAGCGTAGGCCGAGGGGCCCCCATCACCGGGGAGCTGTTTTTT CASSVGRGAPITGELFF
TRBJ1-2 TRBV2 few - TGTGCCAGCAGCGAGACAGCTAACTATGGCTACACCTTC CASSETANYGYTF
TRBJ2-1 TRBV2 - TRBD2 TGTGCCATCGAGACTAGCGGGAGCTACAATGAGCAGTTCTTC CAIETSGSYNEQFF
TRBJ1-5 TRBV19 once - TGTGCCAGTATCGGGAAGGGGGTAAATCAGCCCCAGCATTTT CASIGKGVNQPQHF
TRBJ2-3 TRBV5-1 once TRBD1 TGCGCCAGCAGCTCCACACGACAGGGCGACACAGATACGCAGTATTTT CASSSTRQGDTDTQYF
TRBJ1-1 TRBV25-1 - TRBD1 TGTGCCAGCAGTGACTTCAGGGGGGCGTGGACTGAAGCTTTCTTT CASSDFRGAWTEAFF
TRBJ1-2 TRBV5-1 - - TGCGCCAGCAGCTTGGCCTCGGGGGTTGGCTACACCTTC CASSLASGVGYTF
TRBJ1-6 TRBV5-1 - - TGCGCCAGCAGCTTGGGGGTCGGAGAGTCACCCCTCCACTTT CASSLGVGESPLHF
TRBJ2-6 TRBV5-1 - - TGCGCCAGCAGCCCAAGGACAGCCTCTGGGGCCAACGTCCTGACTTTC CASSPRTASGANVLTF
TRBJ1-2 TRBV6-1 - - TGTGCCAGCAATTCTCAGGGATCTAACTATGGCTACACCTTC CASNSQGSNYGYTF
TRBJ1-6 TRBV6-1 - TRBD1 TGTGCCAGCAGTGAATTGGGACAGGGGCGCAAAAGATATAATTCACCCCTCCACTTT CASSELGQGRKRYNSPLHF
TRBJ2-1 TRBV7-9 - TRBD2 TGTGCCAGCAGTAATAGCGGGGGGGCCACTGAGCAGTTCTTC CASSNSGGATEQFF
TRBJ2-2 TRBV7-7 - TRBD1 TGTGCTAGCACCCAGGCCGGGACAGGGGCGAACACCGGGGAGCTGTTTTTT CASTQAGTGANTGELFF
TRBJ1-2 TRBV13 few TRBD1 TGTGCCAGCAGCTTAGGCGGGGGATGGTGGGACAGGGAGGAGAACTATGGCTACACCTTC CASSLGGGWWDREENYGYTF
TRBJ1-3 TRBV6-1 - TRBD1 TGTGCCAGCAGTGTTGGGACAGGGTTAGGAAACACCATATATTTT CASSVGTGLGNTIYF
TRBJ2-7 TRBV28 - TRBD1 TGTGCCAGCAGATACAGGGGTTTGTCCTACGAGCAGTACTTC CASRYRGLSYEQYF
TRBJ1-3 TRBV6-6 - - TGTGCCAGCAGTTACCCCGCAGGGAACTCTGGAAACACCATATATTTT CASSYPAGNSGNTIYF
TRBJ1-1 TRBV28 - - TGTGCCAGCAGTACCCAGGGAGCGGTGAACACTGAAGCTTTCTTT CASSTQGAVNTEAFF
TRBJ2-3 TRBV6-6 - - TGTGCCAGCAGTAACCTCGTCACTAGCACAGATACGCAGTATTTT CASSNLVTSTDTQYF
TRBJ2-5 TRBV5-6 few - TGTGCCAGCAGCTTGGTTGAACGACGAGAGACCCAGTACTTC CASSLVERRETQYF
TRBJ1-2 TRBV28 - - TGTGCCAGCAGCAGACAGGACTCCTTCCGTGGCTACACCTTC CASSRQDSFRGYTF
TRBJ1-2 TRBV5-6 - - TGTGCCAGCAGCTTGGGTCAGACCGGATCTGGCTACACCTTC CASSLGQTGSGYTF
TRBJ1-5 TRBV7-2 - - TGTGCCAGCAGCTTTCCCCAGGGGCAGCCCCAGCATTTT CASSFPQGQPQHF
TRBJ2-5 TRBV19 - - TGTGCCAGTAGTATGAACAGGGCAGAGACCCAGTACTTC CASSMNRAETQYF
TRBJ2-7 TRBV11-2 - TRBD2 TGTGCCAGCAGCCCAGCGGGGGGGGCCTACGAGCAGTACTTC CASSPAGGAYEQYF
TRBJ2-7 TRBV5-1 few - TGCGCCAGCAGCTTGGAGGCAGGCGCGACCTACGAGCAGTACTTC CASSLEAGATYEQYF
TRBJ1-1 TRBV5-1 - - TGCGCCAGCAGCGCCGGGACTCTAGCCCCTCAAGCTTTCTTT CASSAGTLAPQAFF
TRBJ1-6 TRBV5-1 - - TGCGCCAGCAGCCCGGACAGAAACAATTCACCCCTCCACTTT CASSPDRNNSPLHF
TRBJ2-2 TRBV5-5 - TRBD1 TGTGCCAGCACCCTTTTAGACAGGGACAACGGGGAGCTGTTTTTT CASTLLDRDNGELFF
TRBJ2-3 TRBV9 - TRBD2 TGTGCCAGCAGCTCCCGGGGTAGCGGGAGAGATACGCAGTATTTT CASSSRGSGRDTQYF
TRBJ2-3 TRBV9 few - TGTGCCAGCAGCGGTCTCAGAGGGTCTGATACGCAGTATTTT CASSGLRGSDTQYF
TRBJ1-2 TRBV6-1 - TRBD1 TGTGCCAGCAGAGGAGACAGGGCCCGGTGGGGCTACACCTTC CASRGDRARWGYTF
TRBJ1-5 TRBV30 - - TGTGCCTGGTCTAGGGGTTGGGATCAGCCCCAGCATTTT CAWSRGWDQPQHF
TRBJ2-1 TRBV5-1 - - TGCGCCAGCAGCTTGGGGAACAATGAGCAGTTCTTC CASSLGNNEQFF
TRBJ1-6 TRBV29-1 - - TGCAGCGTTTCCCAGGGGAGCGGATCACCCCTCCACTTT CSVSQGSGSPLHF
TRBJ2-3 TRBV10-1 - - TGCGCCAGCAGTGAATTGCGGGGTAGCACAGATACGCAGTATTTT CASSELRGSTDTQYF
TRBJ2-2 TRBV28 - - TGTGCCAGCAGTCGAAGGACCGGGGGCACCGGGGAGCTGTTTTTT CASSRRTGGTGELFF
TRBJ1-6 TRBV19 once TRBD1 TGTGCCAGCCACTCCGGGACAGGGGGGTCACCCCTCCACTTT CASHSGTGGSPLHF
TRBJ2-6 TRBV10-3 - - TGTGCCATCAGTGCGATCTCTGGGGCCAACGTCCTGACTTTC CAISAISGANVLTF
TRBJ2-3 TRBV11-2 - - TGTGCCAGCAGCTCCCCGACTACAACAGATACGCAGTATTTT CASSSPTTTDTQYF
TRBJ2-3 TRBV6-5 once TRBD1 TGTGCCAGCAGGCGACAGGGGGTAAACACAGATACGCAGTATTTT CASRRQGVNTDTQYF
TRBJ2-4 TRBV29-1 many TRBD1 TGCAGCGTTGAGGGACAGGGGGAGGACATTCAGTACTTC CSVEGQGEDIQYF
TRBJ1-1 TRBV11-3 - TRBD1 TGTGCCAGCAGCGACAGGGGCGCCAACACTGAAGCTTTCTTT CASSDRGANTEAFF
TRBJ2-1 TRBV9 - - TGTGCCAGCAGCGTAGCTTCAGCGGCAGGGTACAATGAGCAGTTCTTC CASSVASAAGYNEQFF